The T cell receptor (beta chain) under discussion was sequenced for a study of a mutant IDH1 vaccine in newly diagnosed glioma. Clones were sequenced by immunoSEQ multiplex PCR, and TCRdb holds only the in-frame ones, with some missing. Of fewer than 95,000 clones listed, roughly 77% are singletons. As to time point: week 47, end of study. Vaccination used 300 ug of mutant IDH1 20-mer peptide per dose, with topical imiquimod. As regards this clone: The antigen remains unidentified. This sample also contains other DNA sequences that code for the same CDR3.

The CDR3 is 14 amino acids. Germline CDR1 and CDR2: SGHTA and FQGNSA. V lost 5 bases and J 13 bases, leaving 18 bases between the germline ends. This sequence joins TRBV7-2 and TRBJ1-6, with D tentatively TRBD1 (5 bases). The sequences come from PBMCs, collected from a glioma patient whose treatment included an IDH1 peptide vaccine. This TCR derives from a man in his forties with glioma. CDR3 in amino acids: CASSHNRPSSPLHF. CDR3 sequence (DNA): TGTGCCAGCAGCCACAACAGGCCTAGTTCGCCCCTCCACTTT. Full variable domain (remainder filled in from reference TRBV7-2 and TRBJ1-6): GAGVSQSPSNKVTEKGKDVELRCDPISGHTALYWYRQSLGQGLEFLIYFQGNSAPDKSGLPSDRFSAERTGGSVSTLTIQRTQQEDSAVYLCASSHNRPSSPLHFGNGTRLTVT.